The source of this T cell receptor beta chain is a study of blood T cell repertoires in COVID-19. Study at large: The samples span acute and convalescent COVID-19 from the United States, Italy and Spain. T cells, B-cell-depleted T cells, or PBMCs supplied cDNA or gDNA.

Between the trimmed V and J ends, which lost 4 bases and 4 bases, there was a span of 12 bases. The CDR3 has 14 amino acids. Germline V gene sequence: CDR1 SGHRS, CDR2 YFSETQ. Authors' processing steps: Reference gene primer amplification gave nucleated cell count estimates. The data were produced by immunoSEQ multiplex PCR, yet TCRdb's version contains in-frame clones alone and is incomplete. V, J and clone size are those of that table, while D and trimming were read from the DNA. Of around 88,000 clones listed, about three quarters were seen once; the top ten hold approximately 8.7%. V gene TRBV5-1 combines with J gene TRBJ1-5; D gene ambiguous. The receptor comes from a man between 50 and 59 years old who had recovered from COVID-19. Sequencing was carried out using peripheral blood. In DNA, the CDR3 is TGCGCCAGCAGCGCCGGAGGAGGTAATCAGCCCCAGCATTTT. This gives the protein CASSAGGGNQPQHF. Variable domain in full (rest from reference TRBV5-1 and TRBJ1-5): KAGVTQTPRYLIKTRGQQVTLSCSPISGHRSVSWYQQTPGQGLQFLFEYFSETQRNKGNFPGRFSGRQFSNSRSEMNVSTLELGDSALYLCASSAGGGNQPQHFGDGTRLSIL.